What follows are 24 T cell receptor beta chains derived from one specimen sequenced in a study of blood T cell repertoires in COVID-19. TCRdb's table, derived via immunoSEQ multiplex PCR, lists solely in-frame clones and lacks some. The data show 91,000 or so clones, about four fifths seen once. The material sequenced was peripheral blood. These receptors all come from a man aged 50 to 59 with active or convalescent COVID-19.

The chain combines TRBV6-6 with TRBJ2-3; D possibly corresponds to TRBD2 (6 bases). Germline values: CDR1 MNHNY, CDR2 SVGAGI (reference sequence). This CDR3 is built from 14 residues. The V end was cut by 11 bases, the J end by 1 base, with 16 bases between. The CDR3 bases are TGTGCCTCCGTCCGGGACTCGGGCACAGATACGCAGTATTTT. It yields the protein CASVRDSGTDTQYF.

In nucleotides, the CDR3 is TGTGCCAGCAGTCAACTAGCGGGGGAAAGCACAGATACGCAGTATTTT. Translation gives CASSQLAGESTDTQYF. The genes are TRBV6-6 and TRBJ2-3; 11 bases agree with TRBD2. The germline V gene has CDR1 MNHNY and CDR2 SVGAGI (reference sequence). The junction had 4 bases not matched to a gene; V was cut back by 5 bases and J by 0 bases. The CDR3 covers 16 residues.

The table lists this clone with a few counts. The chain has TRBV10-3 and TRBJ1-4; the D is unclear. Trimming removed 0 bases at V and 8 bases at J, with 7 bases between. This CDR3 comprises 13 residues. Germline V CDR1 and CDR2: ENHRY, SYGVKD. The CDR3 nucleotides are TGTGCCATCAGTGAGTCCCAGGTCGAAAAACTGTTTTTT. This codes for CAISESQVEKLFF.

Comments on this clone: Other DNA sequences in this specimen translate into the identical CDR3. The chain has TRBV20-1 and TRBJ2-7; D gene uncertain. V lost 2 bases to trimming and J lost 5 bases, with 7 bases between them. The CDR3 has 11 residues. Germline V gene data show CDR1 as DFQATT and CDR2 as SNEGSKA (reference sequence). The CDR3 sequence: CSARSGHEQYV. The CDR3, as DNA: TGCAGTGCTAGATCTGGGCACGAGCAGTACGTC.

The chain recombines TRBV7-2 with TRBJ1-5; D might be TRBD1 (6 bases). Germline CDR1 reads SGHTA; CDR2 reads FQGNSA. Trimming pared 5 bases from V and 6 bases from J, leaving 11 bases between. The CDR3 covers 13 residues. The CDR3 region is CASSQGFRQPQHF. In nucleotides, the CDR3 is TGTGCCAGCAGCCAGGGGTTTCGTCAGCCCCAGCATTTT.

The chain joins TRBV2 to TRBJ2-5, with 9 bases lining up with TRBD1. V lost 6 bases and J lost 2; bases outside the gene matches: 13. Looked up from germline, CDR1 is SNHLY and CDR2 is FYNNEI. The CDR3 has 17 amino acids. This chain's CDR3 is CASSWTGAFRDQETQYF. DNA for the CDR3: TGTGCCAGCAGCTGGACAGGGGCGTTCCGGGATCAAGAGACCCAGTACTTC.

V and J are TRBV28 and TRBJ2-2, with 9 bases that match TRBD2. The CDR3 is 15 amino acids. V lost 7 bases to trimming and J lost 9 bases; unmatched junction nucleotides: 12. Germline lookup yields CDR1 MDHEN and CDR2 SYDVKM. For the CDR3, the DNA is TGTGCCAGCACTCCCAACGGGCGGGGGGGCCGGGAGCTGTTTTTT. Its translation is CASTPNGRGGRELFF.

Written as DNA, the CDR3 is TGTGCCAGTAGTCAAAGGACAGGTTCCTCTGGAAACACCATATATTTT. Translating gives CASSQRTGSSGNTIYF. The chain carries TRBV19 and TRBJ1-3; 7 bases are a match to TRBD1. The CDR3 contains 16 residues. CDR1 LNHDA and CDR2 SQIVND come from the germline V gene (reference sequence). The J segment lost 0 bases and the V segment lost 5 bases, leaving 7 bases of the junction unmatched.

The rearrangement links TRBV18 to TRBJ2-1; 10 bases are a match to TRBD1. Germline loops: CDR1 KGHSH, CDR2 LQKENI. V trimming: 6 bases; J trimming: 3 bases; junction bases outside the gene matches: 5. The CDR3 length is 15 residues. The chain's CDR3 is CASSPGQGSYNEQFF. CDR3 in DNA: TGTGCCAGCTCCCCGGGACAGGGGAGCTACAATGAGCAGTTCTTC.

The V gene is TRBV15, the J gene TRBJ2-3, with D tentatively TRBD2 (6 bases). CDR1 LNHNV and CDR2 YYDKDF come from the germline V gene (reference sequence). The CDR3 covers 15 residues. The ends were cut back, 0 bases at V and 3 bases at J, with 10 bases in the middle. The CDR3 sequence is CATSRDLGGTDTQYF. The DNA for the CDR3 is TGTGCCACCAGCAGAGATCTAGGAGGGACAGATACGCAGTATTTT.

The V and J genes are TRBV30 and TRBJ1-2, with D perhaps matching TRBD1 (6 bases). The germline CDR1 and CDR2 sequences are GTSNPN and SVGIG (reference sequence). This CDR3 has 13 amino acids. V lost 2 bases, J lost 6 bases, and 13 bases lay in between. The CDR3 here is CAWSTPGHDGYTF. The CDR3 bases are TGTGCCTGGAGTACCCCGGGACACGATGGCTACACCTTC.

The CDR3: CASRTDTNYGYTF. CDR3 nucleotides: TGTGCCAGCAGGACGGACACTAACTATGGCTACACCTTC. The gene calls are TRBV28 and TRBJ1-2, with a tentative D call TRBD1 (5 bases). The germline V gene encodes CDR1 MDHEN and CDR2 SYDVKM. V was clipped by 6 bases and J by 0 bases, with 8 bases between them. CDR3 size: 13 residues.

J is TRBJ2-3 and V is TRBV7-2; D unresolved. Trimming removed 1 base at V and 0 bases at J, with 20 bases between. The CDR3 is 19 residues long. Germline assignment: CDR1 SGHTA and CDR2 FQGNSA. DNA of the CDR3: TGTGCCAGCAGCTTAGGTGTCCTGTTCCTGACTCCTAGCACAGATACGCAGTATTTT. The encoded protein is CASSLGVLFLTPSTDTQYF.

The V call is TRBV19, the J call TRBJ2-2, with D perhaps matching TRBD2 (5 bases). Trimming took 1 base from V and 6 from J, leaving 15 bases between them. CDR1 is LNHDA and CDR2 is SQIVND in the germline V gene (reference sequence). The CDR3 sequence is 16 residues long. In nucleotides, the CDR3 is TGTGCCAGTAGTATAGGAGAACCGACGAGGGCCGGGGAGCTGTTTTTT. It specifies CASSIGEPTRAGELFF.

This clone was picked up one time. V usage is TRBV4-1 and J usage is TRBJ2-3; D ambiguous. V was clipped by 3 bases and J by 6 bases, with 4 bases between them. This CDR3 has 11 amino acids. The germline V gene has CDR1 MGHRA and CDR2 YSYEKL. The CDR3 coding sequence is TGCGCCAGCAGCCACGGGGATACGCAGTATTTT. The encoded protein is CASSHGDTQYF.

This clone has only one observation. V and J are TRBV3-1 (or the pseudogene TRBV3-2) and TRBJ1-4; no firm D call. Germline V gives CDR1 LGHDT, CDR2 YNNKEL (reference sequence). Trimming took 2 bases from V and 12 from J, leaving 10 bases between them. CDR3 length equals 12 residues. CDR3 sequence reads: CASSQRQRELFF. The CDR3 DNA is TGTGCCAGCAGCCAACGGCAGAGGGAACTGTTTTTT.

The CDR3 region is CASSLAGNTDTQYF. In DNA form, the CDR3 reads TGTGCCAGCAGTCTAGCGGGGAACACAGATACGCAGTATTTT. The chain has TRBV25-1 and TRBJ2-3; 9 bases are shared with TRBD2. The CDR3 is 14 residues long. CDR1 is MGHDK and CDR2 is SYGVNS in the germline V gene. V trimming: 5 bases; J trimming: 2 bases; junction bases outside the gene matches: 2.

The chain carries TRBV1 and TRBJ1-4; the table's D gene call, TRBD1, was not cross checked with the DNA. TRBV1 is shown as a pseudogene. The CDR3 is 16 residues long. In nucleotides, the CDR3 is TGCACCAGCAGCAAGGACAGGGACACAACTAATGAAAAACTGTTTTTT. This encodes CTSSKDRDTTNEKLFF.

This chain uses TRBV2 with TRBJ2-5; D perhaps matches TRBD2 (5 bases). Deletions cut 7 bases from V and 4 bases from J, with 16 bases between. In germline, CDR1 is SNHLY, CDR2 FYNNEI. CDR3 length equals 14 residues. The CDR3 DNA reads TGTGCCAGCATTGGGAGAAAGGGCGGAGAGACCCAGTACTTC. This translates into CASIGRKGGETQYF.

The DNA for the CDR3 is TGTGCCAGCAGTTTAATTTGGGGGACAGGGCTGAACACTGAAGCTTTCTTT. It is translated as CASSLIWGTGLNTEAFF. The chain joins TRBV28 to TRBJ1-1; the match to TRBD1 covers 9 bases. The V and J ends lost 2 bases and 0 bases, in that order; junction bases with no gene match: 7. CDR3 length: 17 amino acids. Germline V gene lookup returns CDR1 MDHEN and CDR2 SYDVKM. Full variable domain (outside the CDR3, taken from reference TRBV28 and TRBJ1-1): DVKVTQSSRYLVKRTGEKVFLECVQDMDHENMFWYRQDPGLGLRLIYFSYDVKMKEKGDIPEGYSVSREKKERFSLILESASTNQTSMYLCASSLIWGTGLNTEAFFGQGTRLTVV.

The gene calls are TRBV6-5 and TRBJ1-6; the D is unclear. The CDR3 is 16 residues long. Trimming left V 0 bases short and J 6 bases short, with 12 bases between. The germline V gene has CDR1 MNHEY and CDR2 SVGAGI. This CDR3 reads CASSYSRPESNSPLHF. Here the CDR3 DNA reads TGTGCCAGCAGTTACTCGAGACCGGAGTCTAATTCACCCCTCCACTTT.

The J gene is TRBJ2-1, the V gene TRBV6-6; 10 positions match TRBD1. The CDR3 is 15 amino acids. Germline CDR1 and CDR2: MNHNY and SVGAGI (reference sequence). After removal of 5 bases from V and 4 bases from J, the junction contained 5 bases not matched to a gene. CDR3 sequence: CASSPGQGGYNEQFF. DNA for the CDR3: TGTGCCAGCAGTCCCGGACAGGGGGGGTACAATGAGCAGTTCTTC.

The chain links TRBV30 to TRBJ2-5; 9 bases map to TRBD1. The CDR3 runs 15 residues. Germline CDR1 and CDR2: GTSNPN and SVGIG (reference sequence). Trimming at V came to 2 bases and at J to 5 bases, leaving 9 bases not matched to a gene. Written as DNA, the CDR3 is TGTGCCTGGAGTACCTACAGGGGGCTTGGGGAGACCCAGTACTTC. This encodes CAWSTYRGLGETQYF.

The chain is built from TRBV19 and TRBJ1-5; no definite D call. V was pared by 6 bases and J by 0 bases, with 12 bases between. From germline, CDR1 is LNHDA and CDR2 SQIVND (reference sequence). The CDR3 extends over 15 amino acids. The chain's CDR3 is CASSYDSTSNQPQHF. The CDR3 DNA sequence: TGTGCCAGTAGCTATGACTCTACTAGCAATCAGCCCCAGCATTTT.